The 10 T cell receptor beta chains given below trace back to one sample, sequenced in a study of blood T cell repertoires in COVID-19 (dated by TCRdb to the early 2020s). To prepare the library, the immunoSEQ multiplex PCR assay was applied. TCRdb's version of the immuneACCESS table is confined to in-frame rearrangements and falls short of the full clone set. An unresolved V gene accounts for under half of the shortfall where checked; the remainder is of unknown origin. This sample is represented by over 60,000 clones; 80% to 95% of them were singletons. The ten largest clones capture less than 0.6% of the sample. The sequencing sample was made of peripheral blood. The receptors were gathered from a man aged 45-65 years with COVID-19, enrolled during active disease.

This clone was seen only once. The V call is TRBV19, the J call TRBJ2-3, with unresolved D. Trimming shortened V by 5 bases and J by 4 bases, and 13 bases separated the two germline ends. Germline V gene data show CDR1 as LNHDA and CDR2 as SQIVND (reference sequence). This CDR3 has 14 amino acids. Here the CDR3 reads CASSLAPFSDTQYF. The CDR3 DNA is TGTGCCAGTAGTTTGGCCCCCTTTTCAGATACGCAGTATTTT.

This chain uses TRBV6-5 with TRBJ2-1; the match to TRBD1 covers 8 bases. Germline V CDR1 and CDR2: MNHEY, SVGAGI. There are 16 residues in the CDR3. The V segment lost 1 base and the J segment 6 bases; nucleotides outside the gene matches: 8. The CDR3: CASSYWRTGKVNEQFF. The CDR3 DNA is TGTGCCAGCAGTTACTGGAGGACAGGGAAGGTCAATGAGCAGTTCTTC.

The V and J genes are TRBV21-1 and TRBJ2-7; TRBD1, as called in the table, went unchecked against the DNA. TRBV21-1 is annotated as a pseudogene. There are 16 residues in the CDR3. The CDR3 coding sequence is TGTGCCAGCAGTTCACCTGGGACAGGGAAATCCTACGAGCAGTACTTC. Its translation is CASSSPGTGKSYEQYF.

This sequence joins TRBV11-2 and TRBJ2-1; 7 nucleotides agree with TRBD2. The length of the CDR3 is 14 residues. The trim removed 4 bases at V and 9 bases at J, leaving 9 bases unmatched. Germline V gives CDR1 SGHAT, CDR2 FQNNGV. This chain's CDR3 is CASSSLAGVFEQFF. The CDR3 DNA follows: TGTGCCAGCAGCTCCCTTGCGGGAGTCTTTGAGCAGTTCTTC.

The CDR3 loop is CASSQDQGNYYEQYF. The DNA for the CDR3 is TGCGCCAGCAGCCAAGATCAGGGGAATTACTACGAGCAGTACTTC. The chain has TRBV4-3 and TRBJ2-7, with D perhaps matching TRBD1 (6 bases). V was clipped by 0 bases and J by 3 bases, with 12 bases between them. This CDR3 is built from 15 residues. The germline gives CDR1 LGHNA, CDR2 YSLEER.

This chain uses TRBV6-6 with TRBJ1-1; TRBD1 matches at 8 bases. Trimming took 6 bases from V and 7 from J; bases not matched to a gene: 7. This CDR3 has 13 residues. Germline assignment: CDR1 MNHNY and CDR2 SVGAGI (reference sequence). The DNA of the CDR3 is TGTGCCAGCAGAGAGGGACAGGCCTTTGAAGCTTTCTTT. It codes for CASREGQAFEAFF.

The CDR3 sequence: CASSPRLGGNAQHF. CDR3 sequence (DNA): TGTGCCAGCAGCCCCAGACTCGGGGGGAACGCCCAGCATTTT. This chain joins TRBV7-2 and TRBJ1-5, with D possibly TRBD1 on 5 matching bases. Trimming removed 5 bases from V and 11 bases from J, with 19 bases in between. From germline, CDR1 is SGHTA and CDR2 FQGNSA. This CDR3 has 14 residues.

This clone has only a few counts. The chain uses TRBV18 and TRBJ1-5; TRBD1 might be the D (5 bases). The CDR3 consists of 14 residues. V dropped 4 bases and J dropped 1 base, with 8 bases sitting between them. From germline, CDR1 is KGHSH and CDR2 LQKENI. The CDR3 DNA is TGTGCCAGCTCACGGGGGGAGAGCAATCAGCCCCAGCATTTT. Its protein product is CASSRGESNQPQHF.

V is TRBV5-6 and J is TRBJ1-5; D gene ambiguous. The germline CDR1 and CDR2 sequences are SGHDT and YYEEEE. The CDR3 extends over 13 amino acids. Trimming stripped 5 bases from V and 6 bases from J, with 12 bases between. For the CDR3, the DNA is TGTGCCAGCAGTTTTGGCGGTATTCAGCCCCAGCATTTT. This translates into CASSFGGIQPQHF.

This chain connects TRBV2 to TRBJ2-1; D is unresolved. The germline gives CDR1 SNHLY, CDR2 FYNNEI. The CDR3 spans 14 residues. Trimming cost V 4 bases and J 6 bases, with 13 bases left between them. The CDR3 reads CASSALGYGNEQFF. The CDR3 nucleotides read TGTGCCAGCAGTGCGCTAGGATACGGCAATGAGCAGTTCTTC.